These T cell receptor beta chains were read from a single sample in a study of cytomegalovirus exposure and HLA in healthy donors. Generated by immunoSEQ multiplex PCR, the TCRdb table keeps only in-frame clones and is missing some. Among 100,000 to 150,000 clones listed, around 90% were seen once. What was sequenced was PBMCs. The receptors were gathered from a woman between 18 and 29 years old in good health and CMV-seronegative. Both conserved end residues are part of each CDR3. D genes are given only for firm matches. Size is stated for part of the rows, as once, few or many counts, or as a class when the clone is expanded.

TRBD1,TRBV5-6,.,TRBJ2-2,TGTGCCAGCAGCTTGGGTGGGACAGGCACTCGTCGCACCGGGGAGCTGTTTTTT,CASSLGGTGTRRTGELFF
.,TRBV5-6,.,TRBJ2-7,TGTGCCAGCAGCTTTTTCGGGAGTTTCCGGTCCTACGAGCAGTACTTC,CASSFFGSFRSYEQYF
.,TRBV6-1,.,TRBJ1-5,TGTGCCAGCAGTGGACAGCTCTATAGCAATCAGCCCCAGCATTTT,CASSGQLYSNQPQHF
.,TRBV7-5,.,TRBJ2-7,TGTGCCAGAAGCTTATACGGGACAGGGGTCTACGAGCAGTACTTC,CARSLYGTGVYEQYF
.,TRBV7-6,.,TRBJ2-7,TGTGCCAGCAGCGAAGGCCCGGCCAGGGCCTACGAGCAGTACTTC,CASSEGPARAYEQYF
.,TRBV13,.,TRBJ2-3,TGTGCCAGCAGCTCTATATCAGATACGCAGTATTTT,CASSSISDTQYF
.,TRBV7-2,.,TRBJ1-5,TGTGCCAGCAGCCTAAATTTCGGGGAGCCCCAGCATTTT,CASSLNFGEPQHF
TRBD2,TRBV15,.,TRBJ2-5,TGTGCCACCAGCGGAGGTAGCGGGAGAAAGGCAGAGACCCAGTACTTC,CATSGGSGRKAETQYF
.,TRBV18,.,TRBJ1-4,TGTGCCAGCTCACCAGGACAGCCTGAAAAACTGTTTTTT,CASSPGQPEKLFF
.,TRBV7-9,.,TRBJ1-1,TGTGCCACGTTAGGGGGTGACACTGAAGCTTTCTTT,CATLGGDTEAFF
.,TRBV7-9,.,TRBJ1-6,TGTGCCAGCAGCTTCCTAGACGGGAATTCACCCCTCCACTTT,CASSFLDGNSPLHF
TRBD2,TRBV27,.,TRBJ2-7,TGTGCCAGCAGTTTATCAGGGACTAGCGCAACCTACGAGCAGTACTTC,CASSLSGTSATYEQYF
.,TRBV6-5,.,TRBJ1-1,TGTGCCAGTGCGGGGCAGGACACTGAAGCTTTCTTT,CASAGQDTEAFF
.,TRBV6-5,medium-sized,TRBJ2-1,TGTGCCAGCAGTTACTCGAAAGTAGCCGGTGAGCAGTTCTTC,CASSYSKVAGEQFF
TRBD2,TRBV9,.,TRBJ2-1,TGTGCCAGCAGCCCAGTTGGACTAGCGGGGTTCGAGGAGCAGTTCTTC,CASSPVGLAGFEEQFF
.,TRBV28,.,TRBJ2-7,TGTGCCAGCAGTTTAGGGGGGGGCAGGACCTACGAGCAGTACTTC,CASSLGGGRTYEQYF
TRBD1,TRBV2,.,TRBJ2-5,TGTGCCAGCAGGGGACAGAGAGAGACCCAGTACTTC,CASRGQRETQYF
TRBD1,TRBV5-6,.,TRBJ1-1,TGTGCCAGCAGCTTCGGACAGGGGAACACTGAAGCTTTCTTT,CASSFGQGNTEAFF
TRBD2,TRBV19,once,TRBJ2-1,TGTGCCAGTAGAAGGGCGGGAGCCCTGTACAATGAGCAGTTCTTC,CASRRAGALYNEQFF
.,TRBV5-1,.,TRBJ1-2,TGCGCCAGCAGCGCACGAACAGGGAGCGATGGCTACACCTTC,CASSARTGSDGYTF
.,TRBV18,.,TRBJ2-1,TGTGCCAGCTCGTTTTCCTCTCCTGGACAGAAATACAATGAGCAGTTCTTC,CASSFSSPGQKYNEQFF
.,TRBV30,.,TRBJ1-2,TGTGCCTGGAGGGGTGACAAACGCTATGGCTACACCTTC,CAWRGDKRYGYTF
TRBD1,TRBV5-1,once,TRBJ1-1,TGCGCCAGCAGCCCGGACAGGGGGCAATCAGGAGCTTTCTTT,CASSPDRGQSGAFF
TRBD1,TRBV4-2,.,TRBJ2-3,TGTGCCAGCAGCCATCTGGGGGACAGGGCCACAGATACGCAGTATTTT,CASSHLGDRATDTQYF
TRBD2,TRBV11-3,.,TRBJ2-1,TGTGCCAGCAGCTTGGGGACTAGCGGGAGCCACAATGAGCAGTTCTTC,CASSLGTSGSHNEQFF
.,TRBV6-1,.,TRBJ2-5,TGTGCCAGCAGTGAAAGAACAGTCGAGACCCAGTACTTC,CASSERTVETQYF
.,TRBV29-1,once,TRBJ2-7,TGCAGCGTAGTCTTGAGGGAGACCTACGAGCAGTACTTC,CSVVLRETYEQYF
TRBD1,TRBV19,.,TRBJ1-3,TGTGCCAGTAGTCCAGGGACAGCTGGAAACACCATATATTTT,CASSPGTAGNTIYF
TRBD2,TRBV10-1,.,TRBJ2-3,TGCGCCAGCAGTTTGGGGGGGAGCAGCACAGATACGCAGTATTTT,CASSLGGSSTDTQYF
TRBD2,TRBV5-1,.,TRBJ2-1,TGCGCCAGCAGCCCGACTAGCGGGGGGGTATCAAATGAGCAGTTCTTC,CASSPTSGGVSNEQFF
TRBD2,TRBV6-7,.,TRBJ2-1,TGTGCCAGCAGACTAGCGGGGGGCCGCAATGAGCAGTTCTTC,CASRLAGGRNEQFF
.,TRBV11-2,.,TRBJ1-2,TGTGCCAGCAGCTTAGGTGTCGGTTCGCTATATGGCTACACCTTC,CASSLGVGSLYGYTF
TRBD2,TRBV9,.,TRBJ2-2,TGTGCCAGCAGCGTAGCCCCGACTAGCGGGGGGGCCGGGGAGCTGTTTTTT,CASSVAPTSGGAGELFF
TRBD2,TRBV11-3,.,TRBJ2-7,TGTGCCAGCAGCCCTAGGACTAGCGGGGAATCAGGAGGGCAGTACTTC,CASSPRTSGESGGQYF
TRBD2,TRBV6-6,.,TRBJ2-1,TGTGCCAGCAGCCTACTAGCGGGGGTTGTGGATGAGCAGTTCTTC,CASSLLAGVVDEQFF
TRBD2,TRBV4-3,.,TRBJ2-7,TGCGCCAGCAGCCAAGAGTCTAGCGGTTCCTACGAGCAGTACTTC,CASSQESSGSYEQYF
TRBD1,TRBV7-9,.,TRBJ1-2,TGTGCCAGCAGCCGGGACAGGGAGGGATATGGCTACACCTTC,CASSRDREGYGYTF
TRBD1,TRBV7-3,.,TRBJ2-3,TGTGCCAGCAGCTTTGGGACAGGGGTGCTCACAGATACGCAGTATTTT,CASSFGTGVLTDTQYF
.,TRBV19,.,TRBJ2-2,TGTGCCAGTAGTCCTCGGACTCGCACCGGGGAGCTGTTTTTT,CASSPRTRTGELFF
.,TRBV30,.,TRBJ1-2,TGTGCCTGGACCCGTCCTCCCATGGGCGATTACTATGGCTACACCTTC,CAWTRPPMGDYYGYTF
.,TRBV7-2,.,TRBJ2-7,TGTGCCAGCAGCCCCGCCTACGAGCAGTACTTC,CASSPAYEQYF
TRBD1,TRBV29-1,.,TRBJ1-5,TGCAGCGTTGCACAGGGGACAAGCAATCAGCCCCAGCATTTT,CSVAQGTSNQPQHF
TRBD1,TRBV29-1,.,TRBJ1-2,TGCAGCGTGGGGGGACAGGGCTATGGCTACACCTTC,CSVGGQGYGYTF
.,TRBV19,.,TRBJ1-1,TGTGCCAGTAGTATGGCCTGGGGCGTTAGCACTGAAGCTTTCTTT,CASSMAWGVSTEAFF
TRBD1,TRBV5-1,.,TRBJ2-7,TGCGCCAGCAGCTTGGTGGGACAGGGCTACGAGCAGTACTTC,CASSLVGQGYEQYF
TRBD1,TRBV30,.,TRBJ1-2,TGTGCCTGGAGTGTAAGCCAGGGGGCCGTCTATGGCTACACCTTC,CAWSVSQGAVYGYTF
.,TRBV28,.,TRBJ1-4,TGTGCCAGCACCCCGACAGATCTAGGGGAAAAACTGTTTTTT,CASTPTDLGEKLFF
.,TRBV5-4,.,TRBJ1-3,TGTGCCAGCAGCGCCTGGGGGCGGTTCGGAACCATATATTTT,CASSAWGRFGTIYF
.,TRBV5-6,.,TRBJ1-1,TGTGCCAGCAGCCCACCTTACCGAATAGTCACTGAAGCTTTCTTT,CASSPPYRIVTEAFF
TRBD1,TRBV30,.,TRBJ1-1,TGTGCCTGGACCGCAGACAGGGGAACTGAAGCTTTCTTT,CAWTADRGTEAFF
.,TRBV9,.,TRBJ2-7,TGTGCCAGCAGCGCGGGGGTAGGTTCCTACGAGCAGTACTTC,CASSAGVGSYEQYF
.,TRBV28,.,TRBJ2-7,TGTGCCAGCAGTCCCCATGAAAGACACGGTTACTACGAGCAGTACTTC,CASSPHERHGYYEQYF